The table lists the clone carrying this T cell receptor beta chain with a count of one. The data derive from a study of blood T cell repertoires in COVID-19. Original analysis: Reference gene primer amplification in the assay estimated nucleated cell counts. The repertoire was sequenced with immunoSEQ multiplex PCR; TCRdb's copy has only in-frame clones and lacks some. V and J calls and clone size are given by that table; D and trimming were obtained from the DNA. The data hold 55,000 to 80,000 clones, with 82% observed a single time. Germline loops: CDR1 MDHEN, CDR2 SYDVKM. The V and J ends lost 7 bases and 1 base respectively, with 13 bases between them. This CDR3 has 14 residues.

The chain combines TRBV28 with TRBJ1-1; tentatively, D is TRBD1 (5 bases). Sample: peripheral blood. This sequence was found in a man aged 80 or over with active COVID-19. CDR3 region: CASITDGGNTEAFF. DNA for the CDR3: TGTGCCAGCATTACGGACGGGGGGAACACTGAAGCTTTCTTT.